This T cell receptor (beta chain) was profiled in a study of response to subunit inactivated influenza vaccine. Study results and caveats: It was suggested by the authors that few new T cells are recruited by each seasonal influenza vaccination.

The CDR3 covers 14 residues. Germline V gene sequence: CDR1 DFQATT, CDR2 SNEGSKA (reference sequence). Trimming at V came to 5 bases and at J to 5 bases, leaving 11 bases not matched to a gene. This clonotype was observed a handful of times. Its specificity is not known. TCRdb recomputed calls from the RT-PCR reads with MiXCR, one row per CDR3 protein. The sample lists 450,000 to 550,000 distinct CDR3 sequences; over 25% were seen once. The sequencing used CD4+ T cells sorted from PBMCs, collected roughly 5 days after vaccination. The gene calls are TRBV20-1 and TRBJ2-5; 7 bases are shared with TRBD1. This TCR was sampled from a man between 45 and 60 years old who received an inactivated influenza vaccine. DNA of the CDR3: TGCAGTGCTCCACCGACAGGGTCGGGGGAGACCCAGTACTTC. Encoded protein: CSAPPTGSGETQYF.